The TCR beta chain described here comes from a study of graft-versus-host responses after intestinal transplantation. The data were produced by immunoSEQ multiplex PCR, yet TCRdb's version contains in-frame clones alone and is incomplete. Here the sample spans some 1,600 clones, around three fifths being singletons. Trimming stripped 3 bases from V and 2 bases from J, with 12 bases between. The CDR3 is 15 amino acids. The V gene's germline CDR1 is SNHLY and CDR2 FYNNEI. The authors plated approximately 200,000 CFSE-labeled responder cells with approximately 200,000 irradiated, violet-dye-labeled stimulator cells.

This sample comprised alloreactive CD8+ T cells from a mixed lymphocyte reaction culture, obtained before transplantation. Sample subset: CFSE-low proliferating T cells sorted from approximately 6-day pre-transplant mixed lymphocyte reaction (GvH or HvG direction). This clonotype was obtained from a human patient who was an organ donor for intestinal transplantation. V is TRBV2 and J is TRBJ2-3; either TRBD1 or TRBD2 may fit D (5 bases each). CDR3 DNA sequence: TGTGCCAGCAGTGACGACGGGGCAAACACAGATACGCAGTATTTT. It translates to CASSDDGANTDTQYF.